This is a list of T cell receptor beta chains from one sample in a study of T-cell reconstitution after alpha-beta-depleted transplantation in children. TCRdb reprocessed the PCR reads via MiXCR and lists one record per CDR3 protein. This sample has 780,000 or so distinct CDR3 sequences, with 16% found just once. This sample comprised PBMCs, mostly from graft donor cells, obtained 360 days after TCRalphabeta/CD19-depleted stem cell transplant. These receptor sequences come from a male patient younger than 18 who had a stem cell transplant for acute lymphoblastic leukemia, so the T cells may come from the graft donor. CDR3s include the opening cysteine and the closing phenylalanine or tryptophan. D genes are given only for firm matches. The size of a clone is reported for some rows only, either as once, few or many, or as a class for expanded clones.

clone size: NA
J gene: TRBJ1-2
V gene: TRBV12-3/TRBV12-4
D gene: NA
CDR3 DNA: TGTGCCAGCAGTTTCACAATCATCCGGGACGGTAACTATGGCTACACCTTC
CDR3 protein: CASSFTIIRDGNYGYTF

clone size: once
J gene: TRBJ2-7
V gene: TRBV20-1
D gene: NA
CDR3 DNA: TGCAGTGCTAGTATGAGTGGCTTCGAGCAGTACTTC
CDR3 protein: CSASMSGFEQYF

clone size: NA
J gene: TRBJ2-1
V gene: TRBV7-8
D gene: NA
CDR3 DNA: TGTGCCAGCAGCCCCGCTGGGGGTGGGGTACACTCCTACAATGAGCAGTTCTTC
CDR3 protein: CASSPAGGGVHSYNEQFF

clone size: many
J gene: TRBJ2-1
V gene: TRBV12-3/TRBV12-4
D gene: NA
CDR3 DNA: TGTGCCAGCAGTCTCTGGCCAGGGACCTACAATGAGCAGTTCTTC
CDR3 protein: CASSLWPGTYNEQFF

clone size: NA
J gene: TRBJ2-7
V gene: TRBV19
D gene: NA
CDR3 DNA: TGTGCCAGTAGTTATACAGGCACTACTCATGAGCAGTACTTC
CDR3 protein: CASSYTGTTHEQYF

clone size: few
J gene: TRBJ2-5
V gene: TRBV4-1
D gene: NA
CDR3 DNA: TGCGCCAGCAGCCAAGGGGTACTAGCATCGGAGACCCAGTACTTC
CDR3 protein: CASSQGVLASETQYF

clone size: few
J gene: TRBJ2-7
V gene: TRBV19
D gene: NA
CDR3 DNA: TGTGCCAGTAGTTCGGGTCCCGACGAGCAGTACTTC
CDR3 protein: CASSSGPDEQYF

clone size: many
J gene: TRBJ2-6
V gene: TRBV12-5
D gene: NA
CDR3 DNA: TGTGCTAGTGGTTTGGTATTGAGGCAGGGGTCCGGAGGGGCCAACGTCCTGACTTTC
CDR3 protein: CASGLVLRQGSGGANVLTF

clone size: few
J gene: TRBJ2-7
V gene: TRBV5-5
D gene: NA
CDR3 DNA: TGTGCCAGCAGCTTGGGGGTTCAGCCCCCGAATACCTACGAGCAGTACTTC
CDR3 protein: CASSLGVQPPNTYEQYF

clone size: NA
J gene: TRBJ1-5
V gene: TRBV20-1
D gene: NA
CDR3 DNA: TGCAGTGCCCCAGGGCCCAATCAGCCCCAGCATTTT
CDR3 protein: CSAPGPNQPQHF

clone size: NA
J gene: TRBJ2-2
V gene: TRBV12-3/TRBV12-4
D gene: NA
CDR3 DNA: TGTGCCAGCAGTTTTGAGGATATCGGGTACACCGGGGAGCTGTTTTTT
CDR3 protein: CASSFEDIGYTGELFF

clone size: NA
J gene: TRBJ2-3
V gene: TRBV6-2/TRBV6-3
D gene: NA
CDR3 DNA: TGTGCCAGCAGTTACTCGAGGGGAAGCGGAATTGGGGAGCAGTATTTT
CDR3 protein: CASSYSRGSGIGEQYF

clone size: few
J gene: TRBJ2-1
V gene: TRBV2
D gene: TRBD2
CDR3 DNA: TGTGCCAGCATGGGGAAAACGGGAGGTTCCCTACACTACAATGAGCAGTTCTTC
CDR3 protein: CASMGKTGGSLHYNEQFF

clone size: NA
J gene: TRBJ1-6
V gene: TRBV7-6
D gene: NA
CDR3 DNA: TGTGCCAGCAGCTTAGGGCGCCTAAGTCTTGGTTCACCCCTCCACTTT
CDR3 protein: CASSLGRLSLGSPLHF

clone size: many
J gene: TRBJ2-1
V gene: TRBV5-1
D gene: TRBD1
CDR3 DNA: TGCGCCAGCAGCCCCCCTCCCAGGGGGCGAGGCAATGAGCAGTTCTTC
CDR3 protein: CASSPPPRGRGNEQFF

clone size: few
J gene: TRBJ2-7
V gene: TRBV29-1
D gene: TRBD2
CDR3 DNA: TGCAGCGTTGAAGGGGAGGTAGCGGGAGTTTTCAACGAGCAGTACTTC
CDR3 protein: CSVEGEVAGVFNEQYF

clone size: NA
J gene: TRBJ1-2
V gene: TRBV2
D gene: NA
CDR3 DNA: TGTGCCAGCAGTGAAACCGGTGAGGGGATCGTGGATGGCTACACCTTC
CDR3 protein: CASSETGEGIVDGYTF

clone size: few
J gene: TRBJ2-3
V gene: TRBV7-9
D gene: NA
CDR3 DNA: TGTGCCAGCAGTGAAATAGTAGCATGGGAGTCCGATACGCAGTATTTT
CDR3 protein: CASSEIVAWESDTQYF

clone size: NA
J gene: TRBJ2-1
V gene: TRBV4-1
D gene: TRBD1
CDR3 DNA: TGCGCCAGCACCCCGGGACAGCTAATCAATGAGCAGTTCTTC
CDR3 protein: CASTPGQLINEQFF

clone size: NA
J gene: TRBJ1-1
V gene: TRBV20-1
D gene: NA
CDR3 DNA: TGCAGTGCTAGAGATTGGGGAACGGGGGCGCAGTCGGCCACTGAAGCTTTCTTT
CDR3 protein: CSARDWGTGAQSATEAFF

clone size: NA
J gene: TRBJ2-1
V gene: TRBV2
D gene: NA
CDR3 DNA: TGTGCCAGCAGTGAAGCGCTTCCAGGGCTCAATGAGCAGTTCTTC
CDR3 protein: CASSEALPGLNEQFF

clone size: few
J gene: TRBJ2-7
V gene: TRBV20-1
D gene: NA
CDR3 DNA: TGCAGTGCTCCACCATCCCATGCGGGGACAGCCATTTCCTACGAGCAGTACTTC
CDR3 protein: CSAPPSHAGTAISYEQYF

clone size: few
J gene: TRBJ2-6
V gene: TRBV20-1
D gene: TRBD2
CDR3 DNA: TGCAGTGCTAGCACACTAGCGGCTGGGGCCAACGTCCTGACTTTC
CDR3 protein: CSASTLAAGANVLTF

clone size: NA
J gene: TRBJ1-2
V gene: TRBV5-1
D gene: TRBD1
CDR3 DNA: TGCGCCAGCAGCTTGTTTGGACAGGCGGCGGACTATGGCTACACCTTC
CDR3 protein: CASSLFGQAADYGYTF

clone size: few
J gene: TRBJ2-7
V gene: TRBV25-1
D gene: TRBD2
CDR3 DNA: TGTGCCAGCAGTGACAGGGGAGTACTAGCGGGAGACGAGCAGTACTTC
CDR3 protein: CASSDRGVLAGDEQYF

clone size: few
J gene: TRBJ2-7
V gene: TRBV6-5
D gene: NA
CDR3 DNA: TGTGCCAGCAGTTACTCCGCAGCCTCCTACGAGCAGTACTTC
CDR3 protein: CASSYSAASYEQYF

clone size: NA
J gene: TRBJ2-3
V gene: TRBV2
D gene: TRBD2
CDR3 DNA: TGTGCCAGCACTTCTCGACTAGCGGGAGACACAGATACGCAGTATTTT
CDR3 protein: CASTSRLAGDTDTQYF

clone size: NA
J gene: TRBJ2-7
V gene: TRBV5-1
D gene: TRBD2
CDR3 DNA: TGCGCCAGCAGCTTCAGGGTTGGCGGGAGTTCTCTCTACGAGCAGTACTTC
CDR3 protein: CASSFRVGGSSLYEQYF

clone size: NA
J gene: TRBJ2-3
V gene: TRBV25-1
D gene: NA
CDR3 DNA: TGTGCCAGCATTGGGGACTTTATCACAGATACGCAGTATTTT
CDR3 protein: CASIGDFITDTQYF

clone size: many
J gene: TRBJ2-7
V gene: TRBV7-8
D gene: NA
CDR3 DNA: TGTGCCAGCAGCTTCTTATGGACTGGTACCTACGAGCAGTACTTC
CDR3 protein: CASSFLWTGTYEQYF

clone size: NA
J gene: TRBJ1-2
V gene: TRBV29-1
D gene: NA
CDR3 DNA: TGCAGCGTTGGTGGAGGGAATGACGGCTACACCTTC
CDR3 protein: CSVGGGNDGYTF

clone size: NA
J gene: TRBJ2-7
V gene: TRBV20-1
D gene: TRBD2
CDR3 DNA: TGCAGTGCTTACCAAATCGGGACTAGCGGATCCTACGAGCAGTACTTC
CDR3 protein: CSAYQIGTSGSYEQYF

clone size: NA
J gene: TRBJ1-4
V gene: TRBV29-1
D gene: NA
CDR3 DNA: TGCAGCGTTGGCAGGCGCAATGAAAAACTGTTTTTT
CDR3 protein: CSVGRRNEKLFF

clone size: NA
J gene: TRBJ2-5
V gene: TRBV6-2/TRBV6-3
D gene: TRBD2
CDR3 DNA: TGTGCCAGCAGTTCCCGACTAGCGCGATGGGTCTACCAAGAGACCCAGTACTTC
CDR3 protein: CASSSRLARWVYQETQYF

clone size: once
J gene: TRBJ2-2
V gene: TRBV7-3
D gene: NA
CDR3 DNA: TGTGCCAGCAGCCCCCTGGGGTCGAACACCGGGGAGCTGTTTTTT
CDR3 protein: CASSPLGSNTGELFF

clone size: NA
J gene: TRBJ1-6
V gene: TRBV12-3/TRBV12-4
D gene: TRBD1
CDR3 DNA: TGTGCCAGCAGACCACAGGGGACTGCCAATTCACCCCTCCACTTT
CDR3 protein: CASRPQGTANSPLHF

clone size: NA
J gene: TRBJ2-7
V gene: TRBV4-1
D gene: NA
CDR3 DNA: TGCGCCAGCAGCCAAGTGCTTTCGGAGCAGTACTTC
CDR3 protein: CASSQVLSEQYF

clone size: NA
J gene: TRBJ2-7
V gene: TRBV7-9
D gene: NA
CDR3 DNA: TGTGCCAGCAGTAAAGAACAAGGGAGCACCTACGAGCAGTACTTC
CDR3 protein: CASSKEQGSTYEQYF

clone size: few
J gene: TRBJ2-1
V gene: TRBV15
D gene: NA
CDR3 DNA: TGTGCCACCAGCAGAGATCGGACCAGGGATAAGTTCTTC
CDR3 protein: CATSRDRTRDKFF

clone size: NA
J gene: TRBJ2-1
V gene: TRBV12-3/TRBV12-4
D gene: NA
CDR3 DNA: TGTGCCAGCAGTTTGTACCCCTACAATGAGCAGTTCTTC
CDR3 protein: CASSLYPYNEQFF

clone size: few
J gene: TRBJ2-3
V gene: TRBV2
D gene: TRBD2
CDR3 DNA: TGTGCCAGCAGCCACAAAGCGGGAGGGCCGGGAGATACGCAGTATTTT
CDR3 protein: CASSHKAGGPGDTQYF

clone size: many
J gene: TRBJ2-2
V gene: TRBV9
D gene: NA
CDR3 DNA: TGTGCCAGCAGCGTAGGGACAGTTGGTACCGGGGAGCTGTTTTTT
CDR3 protein: CASSVGTVGTGELFF

clone size: NA
J gene: TRBJ2-5
V gene: TRBV5-1
D gene: NA
CDR3 DNA: TGCGCCAGCAGATACGAGGCCGGGGCGCTAAAAGAGACCCAGTACTTC
CDR3 protein: CASRYEAGALKETQYF

clone size: few
J gene: TRBJ2-1
V gene: TRBV5-1
D gene: NA
CDR3 DNA: TGCGCCAGCAGCCCCTTCCCGAGGGGGGGCTACAATGAGCAGTTCTTC
CDR3 protein: CASSPFPRGGYNEQFF

clone size: NA
J gene: TRBJ2-1
V gene: TRBV6-1
D gene: TRBD2
CDR3 DNA: TGTGCCAGCAGTCTCCTTGGCGGGAGGGATAATGAGCAGTTCTTC
CDR3 protein: CASSLLGGRDNEQFF

clone size: NA
J gene: TRBJ2-1
V gene: TRBV5-3
D gene: NA
CDR3 DNA: TGTGCCATGAGCCTTGGGCCGGTCGTCGATGAGCAGTTCTTC
CDR3 protein: CAMSLGPVVDEQFF